The 22 T cell receptor beta chains presented below share a single source sample, sequenced in a study of OX40 agonist ivuxolimab in advanced cancers. The method was immunoSEQ multiplex PCR; TCRdb's version includes in-frame clones alone and lacks a portion of them. The table includes about 28,000 clones, roughly 80% detected once. The source material was CD4+ or CD8+ T cells sorted from blood, sampled in a trial of the OX40 agonist ivuxolimab. Receptors were obtained from an adult with an advanced solid tumor such as melanoma, head and neck, liver or kidney cancer.

V usage is TRBV6-5 and J usage is TRBJ1-2; the D gene is possibly TRBD1 (5 bases). Germline CDR1 and CDR2: MNHEY and SVGAGI. This CDR3 is 14 amino acids long. Trimming shortened V by 0 bases and J by 4 bases, and 9 bases separated the two germline ends. This CDR3 is CASSYSGGVYGYTF. In DNA form, the CDR3 reads TGTGCCAGCAGTTACTCGGGAGGGGTCTATGGCTACACCTTC.

The chain recombines TRBV6-5 with TRBJ2-7; D is possibly TRBD1 (6 bases). From germline, CDR1 is MNHEY and CDR2 SVGAGI. This CDR3 is 13 amino acids long. V was cut by 2 bases and J by 4 bases, with 9 bases left in between. As DNA, the CDR3 is TGTGCCAGCAGTTACACCGACAGGTACGAGCAGTACTTC. Residues: CASSYTDRYEQYF.

The chain employs TRBV7-6 and TRBJ2-7; 8 bases line up with TRBD2. CDR1 is SGHVS, CDR2 FNYEAQ, per germline. The ends lost 1 base at V and 4 bases at J; junction bases unmatched: 6. The CDR3 has 15 amino acids. The CDR3 is CASSLGLAGPYEQYF. The CDR3 DNA reads as TGTGCCAGCAGCTTAGGGCTAGCGGGCCCATACGAGCAGTACTTC.

V usage is TRBV27 and J usage is TRBJ1-5; D perhaps matches TRBD1 (5 bases). The CDR3 runs to 15 residues. The V end lost 3 bases, the J end lost 11 bases, and 20 bases lay between the germline ends. Germline-derived CDR1 and CDR2 are MNHEY and SMNVEV (reference sequence). In DNA form, the CDR3 reads TGTGCCAGCAGTTTGGCCGGGACGGTCGGTGGAGCCCAGCATTTT. It specifies CASSLAGTVGGAQHF.

The gene calls are TRBV5-8 and TRBJ2-5; TRBD1 might be the D (6 bases). The germline gives CDR1 SGHTS, CDR2 YDEGEE. The V end lost 4 bases, the J end lost 1 base, and 14 bases lay between the germline ends. The CDR3 totals 15 residues. CDR3 loop: CASSGRTDPQETQYF. For the CDR3, the DNA is TGTGCCAGCAGCGGACGGACAGACCCCCAAGAGACCCAGTACTTC.

The rearrangement uses TRBV5-8 and TRBJ2-2; D perhaps matches TRBD1 (5 bases). V lost 2 bases to trimming and J lost 3 bases, with 17 bases between them. Germline CDR1 and CDR2: SGHTS and YDEGEE. The CDR3 extends over 17 amino acids. The CDR3 DNA sequence: TGTGCCAGCAGCTTCCTAGTCATGGACATTTACACCGGGGAGCTGTTTTTT. Translated, it gives CASSFLVMDIYTGELFF.

The gene calls are TRBV6-5 and TRBJ2-3, with unresolved D. The V gene lost 4 bases and the J gene lost 2 bases, with 13 bases spanning the gap. The length of the CDR3 is 15 residues. Germline V gene sequence: CDR1 MNHEY, CDR2 SVGAGI. The CDR3, as DNA: TGTGCCAGCAGTTCCCGGGCCCGACCCACAGATACGCAGTATTTT. Protein product: CASSSRARPTDTQYF.

The J gene is TRBJ2-7, the V gene TRBV6-1, with D possibly matching TRBD2 (5 bases). V was pared by 10 bases and J by 2 bases, with 12 bases between. The CDR3 is 12 amino acids. CDR1 and CDR2 from the germline V gene are MNHNS and SASEGT. The CDR3, as DNA: TGTGCCATCCTTCTGAGGGCCTACGAGCAGTACTTC. Its translation is CAILLRAYEQYF.

The genes are TRBV18 and TRBJ1-4; D not resolved. The V gene's germline CDR1 is KGHSH and CDR2 LQKENI. The V end was cut by 5 bases, the J end by 4 bases, with 8 bases between. There are 13 residues in the CDR3. The CDR3 here is CASSDGVNEKLFF. The CDR3 nucleotides are TGTGCCAGCTCAGACGGGGTTAATGAAAAACTGTTTTTT.

This rearrangement joins TRBV9 to TRBJ2-5; 8 nucleotides agree with TRBD1. Germline CDR1 SGDLS, CDR2 YYNGEE. There are 15 residues in the CDR3. The V segment lost 5 bases and the J segment 7 bases; nucleotides outside the gene matches: 13. In nucleotides, the CDR3 is TGTGCCAGCAGTCCCCCCGGACAGGGAAGCGGGACCCAGTACTTC. This translates into CASSPPGQGSGTQYF.

This chain joins TRBV7-6 and TRBJ1-1; weak D call: TRBD1 (5 bases). The CDR3 runs to 15 residues. The V and J ends lost 3 bases and 0 bases respectively, with 11 bases between them. CDR1 and CDR2 from the germline V gene are SGHVS and FNYEAQ. CDR3 in DNA: TGTGCCAGCAGCTTGGGGGACCCTATGAACACTGAAGCTTTCTTT. Translating gives CASSLGDPMNTEAFF.

The rearrangement uses TRBV7-9 and TRBJ2-1, with D maybe TRBD1 (6 bases). The CDR3 runs to 12 residues. Germline CDR1 reads SEHNR; CDR2 reads FQNEAQ (reference sequence). Deletions cut 5 bases from V and 10 bases from J, with 12 bases between. CDR3 sequence reads: CASSPGQGEQFF. The CDR3 DNA follows: TGTGCCAGCAGCCCTGGGCAGGGGGAGCAGTTCTTC. Full variable domain (outside the CDR3, taken from reference TRBV7-9 and TRBJ2-1): DTGVSQNPRHKITKRGQNVTFRCDPISEHNRLYWYRQTLGQGPEFLTYFQNEAQLEKSRLLSDRFSAERPKGSFSTLEIQRTEQGDSAMYLCASSPGQGEQFFGPGTRLTVL.

This chain joins TRBV6-6 and TRBJ2-7; TRBD2 is a possible D gene (6 bases). V lost 4 bases to trimming and J lost 4 bases, with 11 bases between them. The germline gives CDR1 MNHNY, CDR2 SVGAGI (reference sequence). The CDR3 runs to 13 residues. The DNA of the CDR3 is TGTGCCAGCAGTTGGGGGGTGAGGTACGAGCAGTACTTC. As protein: CASSWGVRYEQYF.

The chain links TRBV11-2 to TRBJ2-5, with 12 bases that match TRBD2. TRBJ2-7 matches the DNA end more closely, so the J call is doubtful. From germline, CDR1 is SGHAT and CDR2 FQNNGV. The CDR3 consists of 15 residues. CDR3 in amino acids: CASRQSTSGSYEQYF. The CDR3 bases are TGTGCCAGCAGACAATCGACTAGCGGGAGCTACGAGCAGTACTTC.

The rearrangement links TRBV30 to TRBJ2-7; a weak D match, TRBD1 (6 bases). The germline V gene encodes CDR1 GTSNPN and CDR2 SVGIG (reference sequence). There are 15 residues in the CDR3. The germline V and J ends were trimmed by 4 bases and 0 bases, with 16 bases remaining between them. CDR3 in DNA: TGTGCCTGGACCGAGGGGGACACTTACTCCTACGAGCAGTACTTC. It specifies CAWTEGDTYSYEQYF.

A few counts support this clone. The chain joins TRBV4-1 to TRBJ2-2; D is possibly TRBD1 or TRBD2 (5 bases each). Germline V gives CDR1 MGHRA, CDR2 YSYEKL. CDR3 length equals 16 residues. Trimming pared 2 bases from V and 1 base from J, leaving 11 bases between. The CDR3 coding sequence is TGCGCCAGCAGCCAATCCCCGGGGCTGAACACCGGGGAGCTGTTTTTT. Amino acids: CASSQSPGLNTGELFF.

In its sample, this clone ranks as medium-sized. CDR3 coding DNA: TGTGCCAGCAGTGACAGCTATAATTCACCCCTCCACTTT. Residues: CASSDSYNSPLHF. The chain joins TRBV6-1 to TRBJ1-6; D gene uncertain. CDR1 is MNHNS and CDR2 is SASEGT in the germline V gene. This CDR3 comprises 13 residues. Trimming removed 3 bases at V and 3 bases at J, with 3 bases between.

The gene calls are TRBV29-1 and TRBJ1-4, with D maybe TRBD1 (5 bases). The CDR3 loop spans 14 amino acids. Trimming left V 1 base short and J 5 bases short, with 11 bases between. Germline CDR1 and CDR2: SQVTM and ANQGSEA. CDR3 in DNA: TGCAGCGTTGAAGCGGGGCTTGGGAATGAAAAACTGTTTTTT. Protein sequence: CSVEAGLGNEKLFF.

The V call is TRBV7-2, the J call TRBJ2-7; D remains unclear. The CDR3 length is 12 residues. Per the germline V gene, CDR1 is SGHTA and CDR2 is FQGNSA. Trimming pared 1 base from V and 3 bases from J, leaving 4 bases between. The DNA of the CDR3 is TGTGCCAGCAGCTTAGGGTACTACGAGCAGTACTTC. This codes for CASSLGYYEQYF.

J is TRBJ1-1 and V is TRBV4-1, with no clear D. The V gene's germline CDR1 is MGHRA and CDR2 YSYEKL. Trimming shortened V by 1 base and J by 1 base, and 10 bases separated the two germline ends. The CDR3 totals 15 residues. Written as DNA, the CDR3 is TGCGCCAGCAGCCAAGCAAGCGGATCGAACACTGAAGCTTTCTTT. This translates into CASSQASGSNTEAFF.

The chain links TRBV6-4 to TRBJ2-7; TRBD1 agrees at 9 bases. The CDR3 runs to 16 residues. Unmatched junction bases numbered 7, after V lost 4 bases and J lost 0 bases. In germline, CDR1 is MRHNA, CDR2 SNTAGT. In DNA form, the CDR3 reads TGTGCCAGCAGTGTAACTCCGGGACAGGGCTCCTACGAGCAGTACTTC. Translating gives CASSVTPGQGSYEQYF.

The chain couples TRBV6-5 to TRBJ2-5; 11 bases line up with TRBD1. CDR1 and CDR2 from the germline V gene are MNHEY and SVGAGI. The V and J ends lost 4 bases and 5 bases, in that order; junction bases with no gene match: 6. CDR3 size: 15 residues. The chain's CDR3 is CASSSPDRGLETQYF. Written as DNA, the CDR3 is TGTGCCAGCAGTTCCCCGGACAGGGGGCTTGAGACCCAGTACTTC.